The clone carrying this TCR beta chain has only a few counts. Its antigen is unknown. This CDR3 has 13 amino acids. The germline gives CDR1 MDHEN, CDR2 SYDVKM. V was clipped by 5 bases and J by 11 bases; unmatched bases: 9. This sample is drawn from a study of early T cells in non-severe SARS-CoV-2 infection. The wider study: The sequenced material was bulk RNA from unsorted whole blood, and its chains were unpaired. Overall study results and limits: Matching with VDJdb favored anti-spike CD8 responses (missing private and CD4 specificities).

Unique molecular identifiers were added to individual cDNA molecules. MiXCR, applied by TCRdb to the 5' RACE reads, yields one record per CDR3 protein. The table lists approximately 75,000 distinct CDR3 sequences, roughly 15% of them singletons. The material sequenced was whole blood, taken at baseline. This receptor was identified in an adult who was a healthcare worker with PCR-confirmed SARS-CoV-2 infection or an uninfected control (not recorded which). The chain uses TRBV28 and TRBJ1-1; 9 nucleotides line up with TRBD1. The CDR3 DNA follows: TGTGCCAGCAGTATTGGGACAGGGCGGAATGCTTTCTTT. Translation: CASSIGTGRNAFF.